The clone carrying this TCR beta chain was seen only a few times. This sample was taken from a study of T cell repertoires in cytomegalovirus infection. On the study more broadly: In public TCR beta signatures, there were indications of both CMV infection and matching HLA type.

Trimming removed 6 bases at V and 3 bases at J, with 17 bases between. There are 16 residues in the CDR3. Germline CDR1 SEHNR, CDR2 FQNEAQ (reference sequence). TCRdb re-called the reads through MiXCR, storing one row per CDR3 protein. The table lists about 530,000 distinct CDR3 sequences, roughly 29% of them singletons. Specimen: PBMCs. V gene TRBV7-9 combines with J gene TRBJ1-4; D gene unclear. This clonotype originated in a human donor in good health (CMV status not recorded). Some clones in this sample may be carry-over from other donors' samples. Here the CDR3 reads CASRDLHAGANEKLFF. Here the CDR3 DNA reads TGTGCCAGCAGGGACCTCCACGCCGGGGCTAATGAAAAACTGTTTTTT. The entire variable domain, with the rest obtained from reference TRBV7-9 and TRBJ1-4, is as follows: DTGVSQNPRHKITKRGQNVTFRCDPISEHNRLYWYRQTLGQGPEFLTYFQNEAQLEKSRLLSDRFSAERPKGSFSTLEIQRTEQGDSAMYLCASRDLHAGANEKLFFGSGTQLSVL.